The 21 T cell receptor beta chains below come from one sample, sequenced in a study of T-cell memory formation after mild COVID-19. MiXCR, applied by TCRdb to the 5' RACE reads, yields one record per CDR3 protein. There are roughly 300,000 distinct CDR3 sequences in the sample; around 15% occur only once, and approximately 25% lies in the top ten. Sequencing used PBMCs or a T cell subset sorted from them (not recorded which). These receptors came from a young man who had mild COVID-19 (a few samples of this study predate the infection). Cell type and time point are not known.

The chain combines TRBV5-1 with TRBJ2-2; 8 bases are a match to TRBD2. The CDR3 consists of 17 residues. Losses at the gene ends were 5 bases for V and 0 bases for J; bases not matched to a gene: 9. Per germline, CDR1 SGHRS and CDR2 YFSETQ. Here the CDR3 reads CASSFSGGIANTGELFF. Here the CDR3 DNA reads TGCGCCAGCAGTTTCTCGGGGGGGATCGCGAACACCGGGGAGCTGTTTTTT.

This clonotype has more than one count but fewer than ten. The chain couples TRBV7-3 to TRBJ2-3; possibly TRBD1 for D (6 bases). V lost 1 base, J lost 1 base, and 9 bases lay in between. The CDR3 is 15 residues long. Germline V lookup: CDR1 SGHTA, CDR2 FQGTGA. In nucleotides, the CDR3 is TGTGCCAGCAGCTTAAGGGGGCAGGGCACAGATACGCAGTATTTT. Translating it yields CASSLRGQGTDTQYF.

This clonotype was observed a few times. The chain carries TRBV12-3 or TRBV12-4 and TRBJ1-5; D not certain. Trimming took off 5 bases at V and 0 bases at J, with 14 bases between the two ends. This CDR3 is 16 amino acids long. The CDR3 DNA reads TGTGCCAGCAGTCCGACCGGGCCCCATAGCAATCAGCCCCAGCATTTT. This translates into CASSPTGPHSNQPQHF.

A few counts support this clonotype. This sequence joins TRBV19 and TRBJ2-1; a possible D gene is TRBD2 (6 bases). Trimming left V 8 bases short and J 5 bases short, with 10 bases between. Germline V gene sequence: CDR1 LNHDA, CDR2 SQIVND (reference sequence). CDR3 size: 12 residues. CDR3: CASGTENNEQFF. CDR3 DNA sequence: TGTGCCAGTGGGACTGAAAACAATGAGCAGTTCTTC.

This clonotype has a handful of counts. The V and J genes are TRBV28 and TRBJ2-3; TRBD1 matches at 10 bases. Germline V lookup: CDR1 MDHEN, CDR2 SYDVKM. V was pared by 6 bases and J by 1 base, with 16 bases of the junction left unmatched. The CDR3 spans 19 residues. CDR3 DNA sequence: TGTGCCAGCAGCCGAACGCCGGGACAGGGGTTTCGAGGCACAGATACGCAGTATTTT. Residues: CASSRTPGQGFRGTDTQYF. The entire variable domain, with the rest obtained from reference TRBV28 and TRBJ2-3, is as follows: DVKVTQSSRYLVKRTGEKVFLECVQDMDHENMFWYRQDPGLGLRLIYFSYDVKMKEKGDIPEGYSVSREKKERFSLILESASTNQTSMYLCASSRTPGQGFRGTDTQYFGPGTRLTVL.

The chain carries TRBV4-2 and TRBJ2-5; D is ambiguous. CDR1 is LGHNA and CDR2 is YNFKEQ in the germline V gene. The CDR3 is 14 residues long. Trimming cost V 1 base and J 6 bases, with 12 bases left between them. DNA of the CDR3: TGTGCCAGCAGCCAAGGGATGGCTCGGCAGACCCAGTACTTC. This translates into CASSQGMARQTQYF.

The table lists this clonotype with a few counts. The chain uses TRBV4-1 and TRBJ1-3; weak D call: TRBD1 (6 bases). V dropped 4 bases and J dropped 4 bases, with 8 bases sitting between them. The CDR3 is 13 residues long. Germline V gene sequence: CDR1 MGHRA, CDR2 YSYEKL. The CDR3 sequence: CASSRQGGNTIYF. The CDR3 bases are TGCGCCAGCAGCCGGCAGGGGGGAAACACCATATATTTT.

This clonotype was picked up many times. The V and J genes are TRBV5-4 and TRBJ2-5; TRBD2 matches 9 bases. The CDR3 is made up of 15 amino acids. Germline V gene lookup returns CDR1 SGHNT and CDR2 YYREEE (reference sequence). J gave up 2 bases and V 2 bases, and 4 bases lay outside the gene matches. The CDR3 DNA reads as TGTGCCAGCAGCTTACCTAGCGGGATTCAAGAGACCCAGTACTTC. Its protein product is CASSLPSGIQETQYF.

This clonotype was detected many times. The CDR3 region is CASSQDRLADTQYF. CDR3 in DNA: TGCGCCAGCAGCCAAGATAGGCTCGCAGATACGCAGTATTTT. This chain links TRBV4-3 with TRBJ2-3; D uncertain. Trimming took off 0 bases at V and 4 bases at J, with 8 bases between the two ends. This CDR3 region has 14 residues. Germline V gives CDR1 LGHNA, CDR2 YSLEER.

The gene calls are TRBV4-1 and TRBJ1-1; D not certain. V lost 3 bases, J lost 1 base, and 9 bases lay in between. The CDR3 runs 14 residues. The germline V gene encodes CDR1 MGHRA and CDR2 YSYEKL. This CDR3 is CASSHATQNTEAFF. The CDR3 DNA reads TGCGCCAGCAGCCACGCTACTCAGAACACTGAAGCTTTCTTT.

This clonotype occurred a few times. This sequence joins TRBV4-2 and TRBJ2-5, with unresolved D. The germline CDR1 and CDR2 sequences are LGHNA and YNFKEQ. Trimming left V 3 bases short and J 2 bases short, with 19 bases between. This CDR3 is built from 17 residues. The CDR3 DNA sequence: TGTGCCAGCAGCCATCCCGGCCCCTCCTCCCGACAAGAGACCCAGTACTTC. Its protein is CASSHPGPSSRQETQYF.

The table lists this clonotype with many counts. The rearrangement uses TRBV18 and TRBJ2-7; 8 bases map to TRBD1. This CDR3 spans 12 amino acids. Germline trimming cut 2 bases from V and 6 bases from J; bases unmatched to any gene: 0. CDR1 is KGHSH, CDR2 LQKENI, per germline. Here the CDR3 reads CASSPDRGEQYV. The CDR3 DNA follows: TGTGCCAGCTCACCAGACAGGGGCGAGCAGTACGTC.

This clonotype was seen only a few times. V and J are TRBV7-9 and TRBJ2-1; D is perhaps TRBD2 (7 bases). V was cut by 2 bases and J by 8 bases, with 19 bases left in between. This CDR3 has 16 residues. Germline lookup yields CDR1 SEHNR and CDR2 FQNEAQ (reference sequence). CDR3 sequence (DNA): TGTGCCAGCAGCTTATTGGCGGGGGCCCTCTTGGATGAGCAGTTCTTC. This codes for CASSLLAGALLDEQFF.

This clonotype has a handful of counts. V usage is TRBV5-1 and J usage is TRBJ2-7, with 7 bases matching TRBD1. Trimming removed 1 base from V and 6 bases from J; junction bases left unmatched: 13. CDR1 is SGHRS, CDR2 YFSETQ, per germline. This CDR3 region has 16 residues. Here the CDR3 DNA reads TGCGCCAGCAGCTTGTTCTCCTCGCCCACAGGGGTCGAGCAGTACTTC. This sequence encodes CASSLFSSPTGVEQYF.

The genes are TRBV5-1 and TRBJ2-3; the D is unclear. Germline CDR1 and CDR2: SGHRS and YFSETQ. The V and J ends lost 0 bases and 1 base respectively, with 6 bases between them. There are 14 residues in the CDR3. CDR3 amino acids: CASSLESGTDTQYF. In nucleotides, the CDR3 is TGCGCCAGCAGCTTGGAGTCAGGCACAGATACGCAGTATTTT.

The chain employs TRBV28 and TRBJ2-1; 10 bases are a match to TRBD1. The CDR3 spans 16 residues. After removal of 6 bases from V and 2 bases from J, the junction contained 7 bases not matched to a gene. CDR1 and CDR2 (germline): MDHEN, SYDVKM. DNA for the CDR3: TGTGCCAGCAGCCCAGGACAGGGGGTCACCTACAATGAGCAGTTCTTC. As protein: CASSPGQGVTYNEQFF.

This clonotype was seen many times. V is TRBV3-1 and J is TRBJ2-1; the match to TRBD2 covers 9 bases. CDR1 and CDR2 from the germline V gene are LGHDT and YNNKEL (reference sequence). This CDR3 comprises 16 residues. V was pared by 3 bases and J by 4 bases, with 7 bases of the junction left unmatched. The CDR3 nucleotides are TGTGCCAGCAGCCAGTACGCGGGGGGGGCATACAATGAGCAGTTCTTC. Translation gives CASSQYAGGAYNEQFF.

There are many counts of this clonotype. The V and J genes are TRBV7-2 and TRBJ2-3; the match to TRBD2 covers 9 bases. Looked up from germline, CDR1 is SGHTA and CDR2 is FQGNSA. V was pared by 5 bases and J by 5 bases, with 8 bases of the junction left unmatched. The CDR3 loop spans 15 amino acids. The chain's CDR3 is CASSPSGGRGDTQYF. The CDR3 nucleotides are TGTGCCAGCAGCCCAAGCGGGGGGAGGGGAGATACGCAGTATTTT.

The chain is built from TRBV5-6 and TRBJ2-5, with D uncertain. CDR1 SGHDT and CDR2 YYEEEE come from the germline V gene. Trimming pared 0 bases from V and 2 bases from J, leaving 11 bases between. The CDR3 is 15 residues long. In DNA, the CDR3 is TGTGCCAGCAGCTTGGGAGTGCGTCGGCAAGAGACCCAGTACTTC. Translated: CASSLGVRRQETQYF.

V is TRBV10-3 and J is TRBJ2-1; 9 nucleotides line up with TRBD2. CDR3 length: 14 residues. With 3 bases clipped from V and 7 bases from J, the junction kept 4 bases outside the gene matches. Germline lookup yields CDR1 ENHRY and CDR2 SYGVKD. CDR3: CAISEVSGRNEQFF. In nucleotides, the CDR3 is TGTGCCATCAGTGAAGTTAGCGGGAGAAATGAGCAGTTCTTC.

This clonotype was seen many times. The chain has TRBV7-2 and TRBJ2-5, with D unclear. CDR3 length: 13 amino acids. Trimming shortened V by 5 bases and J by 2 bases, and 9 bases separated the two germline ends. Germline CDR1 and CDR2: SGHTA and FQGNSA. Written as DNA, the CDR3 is TGTGCCAGCAGCCCCCCCGCTCAAGAGACCCAGTACTTC. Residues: CASSPPAQETQYF.